The TCR beta chain under discussion was sequenced for a study of naive and memory T cell subsets. Points from the study as a whole: The RNA method is potentially sensitive to activation and differentiation changes.

Four PCR rounds used nested alpha and beta constant region primers plus the SP2 primer. Blood and skin TCR RNA was reverse transcribed with alpha and beta constant primers. MiXCR, applied by TCRdb to the 5' RACE reads, yields one record per CDR3 protein. The data contain approximately 32,000 distinct CDR3 sequences, 16% of them singletons. An oligonucleotide containing a UMI was ligated to the 3' end of TCR cDNA. For this clonotype: Its target is unknown.

This TCR came from a female donor in good health.

The CDR3 sequence: CSARPWDGRGPQPQHF. Written as DNA, the CDR3 is TGCAGTGCTAGACCCTGGGATGGCAGGGGGCCTCAGCCCCAGCATTTT. This chain joins TRBV20-1 and TRBJ1-5; the match to TRBD1 covers 8 bases. The junction had 12 bases not matched to a gene; V was cut back by 2 bases and J by 6 bases. This CDR3 is built from 16 residues. Germline CDR1 DFQATT, CDR2 SNEGSKA (reference sequence).